This TCR beta chain was recovered during a study of T cells in localized non-small cell lung cancer. With respect to this clone: No antigen is known for it.

The CDR3 has 15 amino acids. In germline, CDR1 is SGHNT, CDR2 YYREEE (reference sequence). Losses at the gene ends were 3 bases for V and 4 bases for J; bases not matched to a gene: 8. Produced via immunoSEQ multiplex PCR; TCRdb's table is partial and in-frame only. The table has about 130,000 clones, roughly nine tenths seen once; the top ten hold approximately 1.5%. Points from the study as a whole: The study linked higher blood T cell density to longer overall survival. It was uninvolved adjacent lung that showed the highest T cell clonality, exceeding tumor.

Sequencing used peripheral blood, obtained before any cancer treatment. The chain carries TRBV5-4 and TRBJ2-7, with 9 nucleotides matching TRBD1. This TCR was sampled from a female donor aged 60 or older with stage I lung adenocarcinoma. The CDR3 here is CASSWDRDEEYEQYF. Written as DNA, the CDR3 is TGTGCCAGCAGCTGGGACAGGGACGAAGAGTACGAGCAGTACTTC. Full variable domain (missing parts from reference TRBV5-4 and TRBJ2-7): ETGVTQSPTHLIKTRGQQVTLRCSSQSGHNTVSWYQQALGQGPQFIFQYYREEENGRGNFPPRFSGLQFPNYSSELNVNALELDDSALYLCASSWDRDEEYEQYFGPGTRLTVT.